The present entry profiles one TCR beta chain with its context. Its antigen is unknown. Use of 60 Vbeta and 13 Jbeta primers characterized the PCR. Assay used: immunoSEQ multiplex PCR; TCRdb lists only in-frame clones, some missing. The table lists approximately 190,000 clones, over 80% of them singletons, with 1% to 1.5% in the top ten. This specimen comes from a study of cytomegalovirus exposure and HLA in healthy donors. The study's findings and limits: Cytomegalovirus association was assigned to about 150 TCR beta chains. Highly shared variants forming one cluster were likely a sequencing artifact.

Trimming removed 5 bases from V and 7 bases from J; junction bases left unmatched: 7. Germline V gives CDR1 SGHVS, CDR2 FNYEAQ. The CDR3 covers 14 residues. The chain carries TRBV7-6 and TRBJ2-1; 8 bases align to TRBD1. The source is a man in his thirties or forties in good health and CMV-seronegative. Sequencing input: PBMCs. The CDR3 DNA sequence: TGTGCCAGCAGCCGGCGACAGGGGATGAATGAGCAGTTCTTC. This translates into CASSRRQGMNEQFF. The variable domain in full, completed from reference TRBV7-6 and TRBJ2-1, reads GAGVSQSPRYKVTKRGQDVALRCDPISGHVSLYWYRQALGQGPEFLTYFNYEAQQDKSGLPNDRFSAERPEGSISTLTIQRTEQRDSAMYRCASSRRQGMNEQFFGPGTRLTVL.